Shown below are 12 T cell receptor beta chains from a single sample sequenced in a study of human T cells and chemical hapten exposure. Time point noted: patch test 2, 6 weeks after DPC sensitization. The treatment here: therapeutic diphenylcyclopropenone sensitization with weekly scalp DPC. TCRdb reprocessed the RACE reads with MiXCR, giving one entry per CDR3 protein. The table has more than 70,000 distinct CDR3 sequences, roughly 11% seen once; the top ten hold around 1.6%. The material sequenced was whole blood, taken in connection with sensitization to the hapten diphenylcyclopropenone (DPC). Receptor source: a man between 18 and 29 years old with alopecia areata. Some clones in this sample may be carry-over from other donors' samples.

This clonotype turned up a few times. This rearrangement joins TRBV7-9 to TRBJ2-2; a possible D gene is TRBD1 (6 bases). Germline V gives CDR1 SEHNR, CDR2 FQNEAQ (reference sequence). The CDR3 runs 15 residues. With 5 bases removed from V and 4 bases from J, the gap between germline ends came to 14 bases. CDR3 sequence: CASSLRDTLTGELFF. For the CDR3, the DNA is TGTGCCAGCAGCCTCCGGGACACGCTCACCGGGGAGCTGTTTTTT.

Sample share makes this clonotype medium-sized. V gene TRBV11-2 combines with J gene TRBJ2-1; a weak D match, TRBD1 (6 bases). V was pared by 2 bases and J by 7 bases, with 6 bases between. The CDR3 contains 12 residues. CDR1 is SGHAT and CDR2 is FQNNGV in the germline V gene. The CDR3 DNA is TGTGCCAGCAGCTTACAGGGGAATGAGCAGTTCTTC. Protein product: CASSLQGNEQFF.

This clonotype was seen a few times. This rearrangement joins TRBV29-1 to TRBJ1-2; D remains ambiguous. The CDR3 is made up of 12 amino acids. Deletions cut 5 bases from V and 2 bases from J, with 9 bases between. Germline values: CDR1 SQVTM, CDR2 ANQGSEA. The chain's CDR3 is CSVYEGNYGYTF. Written as DNA, the CDR3 is TGCAGCGTTTATGAGGGAAACTATGGCTACACCTTC.

This clonotype was recorded many times. The chain links TRBV7-3 to TRBJ2-4; D is ambiguous. The CDR3 extends over 14 amino acids. Trimming removed 2 bases from V and 6 bases from J, with 11 bases in between. Germline V lookup: CDR1 SGHTA, CDR2 FQGTGA. The CDR3 nucleotides read TGTGCCAGCAGCTTATCAGGCTCGTCAAACATTCAGTACTTC. As protein: CASSLSGSSNIQYF.

This clonotype was seen repeatedly, ten times or more. The chain joins TRBV4-3 to TRBJ1-4; no clear D. Between the trimmed V and J ends, which lost 2 bases and 12 bases, there was a span of 10 bases. Germline V gene data show CDR1 as LGHNA and CDR2 as YSLEER. The CDR3 runs to 12 residues. CDR3 sequence (DNA): TGCGCCAGCAGCCAATGGGTCGGGGAACTGTTTTTT. Its translation is CASSQWVGELFF.

This clonotype came up many times. The CDR3 DNA reads TGTGCCAGTGGACTGTCAAGCACAGATACGCAGTATTTT. Amino acid sequence: CASGLSSTDTQYF. This chain joins TRBV25-1 and TRBJ2-3; D perhaps matches TRBD2 (5 bases). The CDR3 runs 13 residues. With 9 bases removed from V and 0 bases from J, the gap between germline ends came to 10 bases. The germline V gene has CDR1 MGHDK and CDR2 SYGVNS.

The sample holds many counts of this clonotype. The chain uses TRBV11-1 and TRBJ1-1; TRBD1 matches 9 bases. CDR1 is SGHAT and CDR2 is FQDESV in the germline V gene (reference sequence). The CDR3 consists of 13 residues. V trimming: 5 bases; J trimming: 10 bases; junction bases outside the gene matches: 8. CDR3 coding DNA: TGTGCCAGCAGCCCCGGGACAGGGAGGATAGCTTTCTTT. Protein: CASSPGTGRIAFF.

This clonotype has at least ten counts. The chain employs TRBV7-3 and TRBJ2-6; 11 positions match TRBD1. J gave up 0 bases and V 7 bases, and 8 bases lay outside the gene matches. The CDR3 contains 18 residues. CDR1 is SGHTA, CDR2 FQGTGA, per germline. CDR3 sequence reads: CASTSIGTGGSGANVLTF. The DNA of the CDR3 is TGTGCCAGCACCAGTATTGGGACAGGGGGCTCTGGGGCCAACGTCCTGACTTTC.

There are a few counts of this clonotype. The chain employs TRBV20-1 and TRBJ1-5; weak D call: TRBD1 (6 bases). In germline, CDR1 is DFQATT, CDR2 SNEGSKA (reference sequence). This CDR3 comprises 13 residues. V was shortened by 4 bases and J by 6 bases, with 13 bases between the two germline ends. The CDR3 DNA follows: TGCAGTGCTAATACAGGGATGAGTCAGCCCCAGCATTTT. Protein sequence: CSANTGMSQPQHF.

This clonotype was recorded many times. The chain links TRBV7-3 to TRBJ1-5, with D possibly TRBD1 on 5 matching bases. V was clipped by 4 bases and J by 1 base, with 17 bases between them. The CDR3 sequence is 17 residues long. The germline CDR1 and CDR2 sequences are SGHTA and FQGTGA. The DNA for the CDR3 is TGTGCCAGCAGCTCGTCCCCGGGGCCCCGGAGCAATCAGCCCCAGCATTTT. Its translation is CASSSSPGPRSNQPQHF.

A few counts support this clonotype. J is TRBJ1-1 and V is TRBV29-1; D gene unclear. Germline assignment: CDR1 SQVTM and CDR2 ANQGSEA. The CDR3 is made up of 13 amino acids. Trimming cost V 5 bases and J 1 base, with 11 bases left between them. The CDR3 is CSVLSYWNTEAFF. DNA of the CDR3: TGCAGCGTTTTAAGTTACTGGAACACTGAAGCTTTCTTT.

In this sample, this clonotype turned up a few times. CDR3 sequence (DNA): TGCGCCAGCAGCCCGGCCCCGCGAAACACAGATACGCAGTATTTT. This translates into CASSPAPRNTDTQYF. The gene calls are TRBV4-3 and TRBJ2-3; D is unresolved. The CDR3 contains 15 residues. CDR1 is LGHNA and CDR2 is YSLEER in the germline V gene. Trimming cost V 4 bases and J 2 bases, with 13 bases left between them.